Listed below are T cell receptor beta chains from one sample, sequenced in a study of blood T cell repertoires in COVID-19. Data came from immunoSEQ multiplex PCR; TCRdb stores just in-frame clones and leaves some out. The repertoire consists of over 150,000 clones, with approximately 79% occurring once and the leading ten covering 19%. The sequenced sample was PBMCs or T cells enriched from blood (not recorded which). The receptors originated from a woman in her sixties or seventies in a cohort exposed to, infected with or recovered from COVID-19 (not recorded which). Both conserved end residues are part of each CDR3. The D gene is left open where the match is weak. Not every row has a clone size; where given, it reads once, few, many or a size class.

V,J,size,D,DNA,CDR3
TRBV27,TRBJ2-7,once,TRBD2,TGTGCCAGCAGTTTATGGGGATTGGGGACAGGCACTAGCGGGAGGTTCCACTACGAGCAGTACTTC,CASSLWGLGTGTSGRFHYEQYF
TRBV18,TRBJ1-2,once,-,TGTGCCAGCTCACCACCCGATAAAAGCGTCGGGGGCTACACCTTC,CASSPPDKSVGGYTF
TRBV5-1,TRBJ1-5,few,-,TGCGCCAGCAGCTTGAGTGGTGGCCGAAATCAGCCCCAGCATTTT,CASSLSGGRNQPQHF
TRBV11-3,TRBJ2-7,-,-,TGTGCCAGCAGCTTAGGTGCGAGGAGCTACGAGCAGTACTTC,CASSLGARSYEQYF
TRBV18,TRBJ1-1,-,TRBD1,TGTGCCAGCTCAACCCGGACAGGGGAGAACACTGAAGCTTTCTTT,CASSTRTGENTEAFF
TRBV19,TRBJ2-1,-,TRBD2,TGTGCCAGTAGTATGTATAGCGGGGGAACGACGAATGAGCAGTTCTTC,CASSMYSGGTTNEQFF
TRBV27,TRBJ2-7,few,-,TGTGCCAGCAGTTTATCGATCCCGATCAGGGGGGCCACCTACGAGCAGTACTTC,CASSLSIPIRGATYEQYF
TRBV7-9,TRBJ2-3,-,TRBD2,TGTGCCAGCAGCCCGGATGCCGGGACTAACGCCGGGACGCAGTATTTT,CASSPDAGTNAGTQYF
TRBV11-3,TRBJ2-5,-,-,TGTGCCAGCAGCCCCAGGGTGTTGGAGACCCAGTACTTC,CASSPRVLETQYF
TRBV7-9,TRBJ2-1,-,-,TGTGCCAGCAGCTTGACAGCCGGCAATGAGCAGTTCTTC,CASSLTAGNEQFF
TRBV6-2/TRBV6-3,TRBJ2-2,few,TRBD2,TGTGCCAGCAGTGGGGGTTCGGGACTAGCGGTCTCCGGGGAGCTGTTTTTT,CASSGGSGLAVSGELFF
TRBV2,TRBJ1-5,-,-,TGTGCCAGCAGCGAACAGGGCGGGGATCAGCCCCAGCATTTT,CASSEQGGDQPQHF
TRBV7-3,TRBJ2-3,-,TRBD2,TGTGCCAGCAGCAAGGGACTAGCGGGACCCGCGGATACGCAGTATTTT,CASSKGLAGPADTQYF
TRBV7-2,TRBJ2-1,-,-,TGTGCCAGCAGCTTAAACCTACCCCCCTACAATGAGCAGTTCTTC,CASSLNLPPYNEQFF
TRBV11-3,TRBJ1-5,few,-,TGTGCCAGCAGCTACTTAGAGGTAAAGGGGCGCAATCAGCCCCAGCATTTT,CASSYLEVKGRNQPQHF
TRBV28,TRBJ2-7,-,TRBD2,TGTGCCAGCAGTTTGCGGGGGGGCCACGAGCAGTACTTC,CASSLRGGHEQYF
TRBV6-5,TRBJ2-7,-,TRBD2,TGTGCCAGCAGTCCAAAACCTAGCGGCACCTACGAGCAGTACTTC,CASSPKPSGTYEQYF
TRBV7-9,TRBJ2-3,-,-,TGTGCCAGCAGCTTAATACGAGGGAGCACAGATACGCAGTATTTT,CASSLIRGSTDTQYF
TRBV7-2,TRBJ1-1,few,-,TGTGCCAGCAGCCAGGGGAGGGGCACTGAAGCTTTCTTT,CASSQGRGTEAFF
TRBV19,TRBJ2-3,-,TRBD2,TGTGCCAGCCGACTAGCGGGAGACTTAGATACGCAGTATTTT,CASRLAGDLDTQYF
TRBV24-1,TRBJ2-1,-,TRBD2,TGTGCCACCAGTAGCGGGAGTCCCCATGAGCAGTTCTTC,CATSSGSPHEQFF
TRBV28,TRBJ2-7,-,-,TGTGCCAGCAGTTCCCACGGGGACACTCACGAGCAGTACTTC,CASSSHGDTHEQYF
TRBV5-1,TRBJ2-2,-,TRBD2,TGCGCCAGCAGCGGGACTAGCCAAAACACCGGGGAGCTGTTTTTT,CASSGTSQNTGELFF
TRBV5-1,TRBJ1-2,-,-,TGCGCCAGCAGTCCGGACAGTAACTATGGCTACACCTTC,CASSPDSNYGYTF
TRBV15,TRBJ2-3,once,-,TGTGCCACCAGCAGATTTCTCGTCCCTAGCCCATCCTCGGGGGATACGCAGTATTTT,CATSRFLVPSPSSGDTQYF
TRBV2,TRBJ1-2,-,-,TGTGCCAGCAGCTTGCAGAACTATGGCTACACCTTC,CASSLQNYGYTF
TRBV18,TRBJ1-6,few,TRBD1,TGTGCCAGCTCAAAAGACAGGGATTCACCCCTCCACTTT,CASSKDRDSPLHF
TRBV5-1,TRBJ2-7,-,TRBD2,TGCGCCAGCAGCTGGACTAGCGGTCCCTACGAGCAGTACTTC,CASSWTSGPYEQYF
TRBV20-1,TRBJ1-2,-,-,TGCAGTGCTAGTACGGGAAACTATGGCTACACCTTC,CSASTGNYGYTF
TRBV6-5,TRBJ1-1,-,-,TGTGCCAGCAGTTACGGGCGGGGGGCGAACACTGAAGCTTTCTTT,CASSYGRGANTEAFF
TRBV9,TRBJ2-2,-,TRBD1,TGTGCCAGCAGCGTAACAGGGGACGGGGAGCTGTTTTTT,CASSVTGDGELFF
TRBV11-3,TRBJ2-3,-,-,TGTGCCAGCAGCTTAGTTGGGCCAGATACGCAGTATTTT,CASSLVGPDTQYF
TRBV11-3,TRBJ2-1,-,-,TGTGCCAGCAGGCAGCAGGGTTTGGTGCAGTTCTTC,CASRQQGLVQFF
TRBV15,TRBJ1-1,few,-,TGTGCCACCAGCAGAGCCTACAGCACCAACACTGAAGCTTTCTTT,CATSRAYSTNTEAFF
TRBV14,TRBJ2-4,few,TRBD1,TGTGCCAGCAGCCCCGGGACAGGGAGTGGGATTCAGTACTTC,CASSPGTGSGIQYF
TRBV6-5,TRBJ2-7,-,TRBD2,TGTGCCAGCAGTCCTCCCGGACTAGCGGGAGCGAAACAGTACTTC,CASSPPGLAGAKQYF
TRBV18,TRBJ2-2,-,-,TGTGCCAGCTCACCAAGCTGGCAGGTTAACACCGGGGAGCTGTTTTTT,CASSPSWQVNTGELFF
TRBV12-3/TRBV12-4,TRBJ1-1,-,TRBD1,TGTGCCAGCATTGGACAGGGGAACACTGAAGCTTTCTTT,CASIGQGNTEAFF
TRBV10-2,TRBJ1-2,-,TRBD1,TGCGCCAGCAGCCTAATGAGACAGGGGGCGTATGGCTACACCTTC,CASSLMRQGAYGYTF
TRBV2,TRBJ2-6,-,TRBD2,TGTGCCAGCAGTGCTCGACTAGCGGGAATGGATGGGGCCAACGTCCTGACTTTC,CASSARLAGMDGANVLTF
TRBV5-5,TRBJ2-5,-,TRBD2,TGTGCCAGCAGCTTGGCCGGACTAGCGGGAGCTTACGGCCAAGAGACCCAGTACTTC,CASSLAGLAGAYGQETQYF
TRBV28,TRBJ2-5,-,TRBD1,TGTGCCAGCAGCGGCTACAGGGGGCTACAAGAGACCCAGTACTTC,CASSGYRGLQETQYF
TRBV3-1/TRBV3-2,TRBJ1-2,few,TRBD1,TGTGCCAGCAGCCAACCCGGGACAGGATATGGCTACACCTTC,CASSQPGTGYGYTF
TRBV28,TRBJ2-6,-,TRBD1,TGTGCCAGCAGTTTCAATTTCGGGACAGGGTATGGGGCCAACGTCCTGACTTTC,CASSFNFGTGYGANVLTF
TRBV19,TRBJ2-3,-,-,TGTGCCAGCTCCCCGTGGGGGGGGCCTAGCACAGATACGCAGTATTTT,CASSPWGGPSTDTQYF
TRBV3-1/TRBV3-2,TRBJ2-1,once,TRBD2,TGTGCCAGCAGCCCCACACTCGGGAGGAACTACAATGAGCAGTTCTTC,CASSPTLGRNYNEQFF
TRBV2,TRBJ1-2,-,-,TGTGCCAGGGCTGAGGGCGGTGACTATGGCTACACCTTC,CARAEGGDYGYTF
TRBV3-1/TRBV3-2,TRBJ2-3,-,TRBD2,TGTGCCAGCAGCCAGGGACTAGCGGGAATCACAGATACGCAGTATTTT,CASSQGLAGITDTQYF
TRBV28,TRBJ2-7,-,TRBD1,TGTGCCAGCAGCCGACGACAGGGGAGAGGCTACGAGCAGTACTTC,CASSRRQGRGYEQYF
TRBV19,TRBJ2-1,-,-,TGTGCCAGTAACGGTAGGAGGGCCCCTTTCTACAATGAGCAGTTCTTC,CASNGRRAPFYNEQFF
TRBV2,TRBJ2-5,-,TRBD2,TGTGCCAGCAGTGGCGGACTAGCGGGAGGTGAGACCCAGTACTTC,CASSGGLAGGETQYF
TRBV5-1,TRBJ1-1,once,-,TGCGCCACCCGACCGGGAGGGACGGAGAACACTGAAGCTTTCTTT,CATRPGGTENTEAFF
TRBV18,TRBJ2-1,-,-,TGTGCCAGCACCCCGGGGAGCCCCTCCTACAATGAGCAGTTCTTC,CASTPGSPSYNEQFF
TRBV19,TRBJ1-1,-,-,TGTGCCAGTAGATCCCCGGCGGGGTTTGTCACTGAAGCTTTCTTT,CASRSPAGFVTEAFF
TRBV5-1,TRBJ2-7,-,-,TGCGCCAGCAGCTCGGAGCGGTACGAGCAGTACTTC,CASSSERYEQYF
TRBV28,TRBJ1-2,-,-,TGTGCCAGCAGTTTAGGTAGGGGTCTGGGCTACACCTTC,CASSLGRGLGYTF
TRBV2,TRBJ1-2,-,-,TGTGCCAGCAGCCTCCGGGACAATAACTATGGCTACACCTTC,CASSLRDNNYGYTF
TRBV7-9,TRBJ1-1,-,TRBD1,TGTGCCAGCAGCTTAGCACAGGGGGAAGCTTTCTTT,CASSLAQGEAFF